This T cell receptor beta chain appears in the sequencing data of a study of blood T cell repertoires in COVID-19. The assay was immunoSEQ multiplex PCR, and TCRdb's table has in-frame clones only and misses some. The sample yields approximately 300,000 clones, around nine tenths seen once. Per the germline V gene, CDR1 is LGHDT and CDR2 is YNNKEL (reference sequence). The CDR3 contains 15 residues. Trimming took 3 bases from V and 7 from J; bases not matched to a gene: 9. Specimen: peripheral blood. The chain couples TRBV3-1 (or the pseudogene TRBV3-2) to TRBJ2-1, with 7 bases identical to TRBD1. The TCR comes from a woman aged 50 to 60 with active or convalescent COVID-19. CDR3 sequence (DNA): TGTGCCAGCAGCCAGACAGGGATTGTGACGAATGAGCAGTTCTTC. It yields the protein CASSQTGIVTNEQFF.